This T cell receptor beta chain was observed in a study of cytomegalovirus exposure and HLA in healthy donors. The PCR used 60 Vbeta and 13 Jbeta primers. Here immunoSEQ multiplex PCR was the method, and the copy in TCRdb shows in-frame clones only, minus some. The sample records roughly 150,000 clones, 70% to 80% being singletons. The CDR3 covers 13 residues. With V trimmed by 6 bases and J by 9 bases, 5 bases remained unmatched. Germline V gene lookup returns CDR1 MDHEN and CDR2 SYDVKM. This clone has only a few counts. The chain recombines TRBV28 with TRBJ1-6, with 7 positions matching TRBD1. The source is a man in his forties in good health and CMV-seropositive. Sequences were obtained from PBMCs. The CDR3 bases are TGTGCCAGCAGCAGGGGGTTGAGTTCACCCCTCCACTTT. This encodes CASSRGLSSPLHF.